This passage covers 16 T cell receptor beta chains from one sample sequenced in a study of shared clonotypes between healthy human individuals. Naive CD8 cells lacked CD45RO, underwent positive selection for CCR7 and left out terminally differentiated effector memory CD45RA+ cells. Some clones are missing from TCRdb's copy, which holds only in-frame ones; the method was immunoSEQ multiplex PCR. The data contain 750,000 to 1,000,000 clones, 80% to 95% of them singletons. The specimen sequenced was naive CD8+ T cells sorted from blood. The receptors were gathered from a man aged 25 to 40 in good health.

Here the CDR3 DNA reads TGCGCCAGCAGTTCTACGACAGGGGTCTCCGAGCAGTACTTC. This translates into CASSSTTGVSEQYF. The chain joins TRBV5-1 to TRBJ2-7, with TRBD1 matching over 8 bases. V gave up 5 bases and J gave up 6 bases; unmatched junction bases: 10. The germline V gene encodes CDR1 SGHRS and CDR2 YFSETQ. There are 14 residues in the CDR3.

About this clone itself: One end of the junction does not line up with germline, which may come from a read error. The chain employs TRBV27 and TRBJ2-1; 14 positions match TRBD2. Germline V gene data show CDR1 as MNHEY and CDR2 as SMNVEV (reference sequence). The CDR3 runs to 17 residues. The CDR3 bases are TGTGCCAGCAGTTCAAGGACTAGCGGGAGGACCTACCATGAGCAGTTCTTC. Its protein is CASSSRTSGRTYHEQFF.

The chain is built from TRBV25-1 and TRBJ2-1; D not resolved. Trimming took 8 bases from V and 4 from J, leaving 18 bases between them. The germline CDR1 and CDR2 sequences are MGHDK and SYGVNS. The CDR3 extends over 15 amino acids. CDR3 nucleotide sequence: TGTGCCAGCGGCGCCTCTCCCCCCAATTACAATGAGCAGTTCTTC. Translation gives CASGASPPNYNEQFF.

The chain's CDR3 is CASTGRYTGELFF. The CDR3 bases are TGCGCCAGCACCGGCCGGTACACCGGGGAGCTGTTTTTT. This sequence joins TRBV10-2 and TRBJ2-2; D ambiguous. Germline-derived CDR1 and CDR2 are WSHSY and SAAADI. The V and J ends lost 7 bases and 3 bases respectively, with 9 bases between them. This CDR3 region has 13 residues.

This clone has just one count. The chain uses TRBV7-2 and TRBJ1-1, with D perhaps matching TRBD1 (6 bases). The CDR3 runs 14 residues. V shed 5 bases and J shed 1 base, with 11 bases lying between them. CDR1 is SGHTA and CDR2 is FQGNSA in the germline V gene. For the CDR3, the DNA is TGTGCCAGCAGCCTGAACAGGGCGAACACTGAAGCTTTCTTT. It specifies CASSLNRANTEAFF. The full variable domain, its missing parts supplied by reference TRBV7-2 and TRBJ1-1, is GAGVSQSPSNKVTEKGKDVELRCDPISGHTALYWYRQSLGQGLEFLIYFQGNSAPDKSGLPSDRFSAERTGGSVSTLTIQRTQQEDSAVYLCASSLNRANTEAFFGQGTRLTVV.

The rearrangement uses TRBV29-1 and TRBJ2-1, with TRBD1 as a possible D gene (6 bases). CDR1 and CDR2 from the germline V gene are SQVTM and ANQGSEA. Trimming took off 2 bases at V and 1 base at J, with 15 bases between the two ends. The CDR3 runs 16 residues. CDR3 bases: TGCAGCGTTGAACCTTTAAGGACAGAATCCTACAATGAGCAGTTCTTC. Residues: CSVEPLRTESYNEQFF.

This clone was observed a single time. The chain links TRBV19 to TRBJ1-5; D gene unclear. Germline CDR1 and CDR2: LNHDA and SQIVND (reference sequence). CDR3 length equals 15 residues. Trimming removed 2 bases from V and 0 bases from J, with 8 bases in between. For the CDR3, the DNA is TGTGCCAGTAGTATAATTGGAATTAGCAATCAGCCCCAGCATTTT. It codes for CASSIIGISNQPQHF.

The gene calls are TRBV11-2 and TRBJ2-7; D remains ambiguous. Per the germline V gene, CDR1 is SGHAT and CDR2 is FQNNGV. V shed 0 bases and J shed 7 bases, with 10 bases lying between them. The CDR3 spans 13 residues. CDR3 residues: CASSLEASWEQYF. CDR3 DNA: TGTGCCAGCAGCTTAGAAGCCTCGTGGGAGCAGTACTTC. The full variable domain, its missing parts supplied by reference TRBV11-2 and TRBJ2-7, is EAGVAQSPRYKIIEKRQSVAFWCNPISGHATLYWYQQILGQGPKLLIQFQNNGVVDDSQLPKDRFSAERLKGVDSTLKIQPAKLEDSAVYLCASSLEASWEQYFGPGTRLTVT.

The chain recombines TRBV11-3 with TRBJ2-5; no reliable D call. The CDR3 has 14 residues. V was cut by 4 bases and J by 1 base, with 10 bases left in between. Germline values: CDR1 SGHNT, CDR2 YENEEA. Here the CDR3 reads CASSSTGGQETQYF. The CDR3 nucleotides are TGTGCCAGCAGCTCGACTGGCGGCCAAGAGACCCAGTACTTC. Drawing the rest from reference TRBV11-3 and TRBJ2-5, the complete variable domain is EAGVVQSPRYKIIEKKQPVAFWCNPISGHNTLYWYLQNLGQGPELLIRYENEEAVDDSQLPKDRFSAERLKGVDSTLKIQPAELGDSAVYLCASSSTGGQETQYFGPGTRLLVL.

The chain has TRBV28 and TRBJ2-1; D possibly uses TRBD1 or TRBD2 (7 bases each). V gave up 2 bases and J gave up 7 bases, with 15 bases separating them. From germline, CDR1 is MDHEN and CDR2 SYDVKM. The CDR3 has 15 amino acids. CDR3: CASSLTSGGQNEQFF. CDR3 DNA: TGTGCCAGCAGTTTAACTTCGGGGGGACAGAATGAGCAGTTCTTC.

This chain joins TRBV7-9 and TRBJ2-1, with a weak D call TRBD2 (6 bases). Trimming removed 2 bases from V and 4 bases from J, with 12 bases in between. This CDR3 comprises 15 residues. From germline, CDR1 is SEHNR and CDR2 FQNEAQ (reference sequence). In DNA form, the CDR3 reads TGTGCCAGCAGCTTACAGGGAGGACCGTACAATGAGCAGTTCTTC. This sequence encodes CASSLQGGPYNEQFF. The whole variable domain, remainder taken from reference TRBV7-9 and TRBJ2-1, is DTGVSQNPRHKITKRGQNVTFRCDPISEHNRLYWYRQTLGQGPEFLTYFQNEAQLEKSRLLSDRFSAERPKGSFSTLEIQRTEQGDSAMYLCASSLQGGPYNEQFFGPGTRLTVL.

The chain links TRBV19 to TRBJ2-3; tentatively, D is TRBD2 (6 bases). The CDR3 spans 15 residues. The germline V gene encodes CDR1 LNHDA and CDR2 SQIVND (reference sequence). Trimming stripped 3 bases from V and 3 bases from J, with 13 bases between. The CDR3 region has the DNA TGTGCCAGTAGTATGGCAGGAGGGCCGACAGATACGCAGTATTTT. Its protein product is CASSMAGGPTDTQYF.

The chain recombines TRBV6-6 with TRBJ1-4, with D perhaps matching TRBD1 (5 bases). V was shortened by 5 bases and J by 6 bases, with 13 bases between the two germline ends. The V gene's germline CDR1 is MNHNY and CDR2 SVGAGI (reference sequence). The CDR3 is 14 amino acids. The CDR3 nucleotides are TGTGCCAGCAGTACCGGGGGTAACGATGAAAAACTGTTTTTT. Protein sequence: CASSTGGNDEKLFF.

The rearrangement links TRBV2 to TRBJ1-1, with 9 bases lining up with TRBD1. There are 14 residues in the CDR3. The J segment lost 5 bases and the V segment lost 6 bases, leaving 7 bases of the junction unmatched. CDR1 and CDR2 (germline): SNHLY, FYNNEI. The CDR3 DNA sequence: TGTGCCAGCAGCTCAGGACAGGGGAGGACTGAAGCTTTCTTT. Translated: CASSSGQGRTEAFF.

The CDR3 DNA is TGTGCCAGCAGTTACGGGGCTGTGGGGCAGCCCCAGCATTTT. Encoded protein: CASSYGAVGQPQHF. This chain joins TRBV28 and TRBJ1-5, with a tentative D call TRBD1 (5 bases). The ends were cut back, 4 bases at V and 7 bases at J, with 14 bases in the middle. This CDR3 contains 14 residues. CDR1 and CDR2 (germline): MDHEN, SYDVKM.

The chain carries TRBV2 and TRBJ2-7; maybe TRBD2 (6 bases). Germline assignment: CDR1 SNHLY and CDR2 FYNNEI. V was trimmed by 4 bases and J by 3 bases, leaving 25 bases between them. This CDR3 spans 18 amino acids. The CDR3 region has the DNA TGTGCCAGCAGTGTACCAAGGACCGGGAGTTATTCCGTCTACGAGCAGTACTTC. Protein sequence: CASSVPRTGSYSVYEQYF.